The clone carrying this TCR beta chain was observed once. Antigen: not known. Trimming shortened V by 3 bases and J by 1 base, and 15 bases separated the two germline ends. CDR3 length: 15 amino acids. CDR1 is SQVTM and CDR2 is ANQGSEA in the germline V gene. TCRdb keeps only in-frame clones here, not all; method: immunoSEQ multiplex PCR. The table includes roughly 11,000 clones, over 70% detected once. The data belong to a study of OX40 agonist ivuxolimab in advanced cancers. Overall study: Ivuxolimab, an agonist antibody against OX40 (CD134), was given to patients.

The study, taken as a whole, reports: In the 0.1 to 3.0 mg/kg range, CD4+ and CD8+ blood T cells had expanded clonally by week 6.

The chain couples TRBV29-1 to TRBJ1-2, with D hard to call. The sequence was collected from an adult with an advanced solid tumor such as melanoma, head and neck, liver or kidney cancer. Sequenced material: CD4+ or CD8+ T cells sorted from blood, taken in a trial of the OX40 agonist ivuxolimab. CDR3 in amino acids: CSVERTEKGNYGYTF. CDR3 DNA sequence: TGCAGCGTTGAGCGTACAGAAAAGGGTAACTATGGCTACACCTTC.